This TCR beta chain appears in the sequencing data of a study of shared clonotypes between healthy human individuals. Note on this clone: Its antigen remains unidentified. This likely traces to a read error, being one base from a far larger clone.

V gave up 5 bases and J gave up 6 bases, with 19 bases separating them. The CDR3 extends over 15 amino acids. The germline V gene encodes CDR1 SSHAT and CDR2 FNYEAQ (reference sequence). In the original processing: Filtering differed since immunoSEQ provided only junctions, with no quality scores. The data were produced by immunoSEQ multiplex PCR, yet TCRdb's version contains in-frame clones alone and is incomplete. V and J calls and clone size follow that table, whereas D and trimming were derived from the DNA. The table lists approximately 470,000 clones, more than 65% of them singletons, with more than 9.5% in the top ten. Study results and limitations: Only a few donors were included, so the genetic and exposure-history diversity represented was limited.

All participating donors were Caucasian adults from Nashville, Tennessee. What was sequenced was PBMCs. The receptor's source is a woman in her thirties or forties in good health. Some clones in this sample may be carry-over from other donors' samples. The chain has TRBV7-7 and TRBJ1-1; D perhaps matches TRBD1 (6 bases). In nucleotides, the CDR3 is TGTGCCAGCAGCCGAATCGGACGGGGGGCCTCTGAAGCTTTCTTT. It encodes CASSRIGRGASEAFF.